A single sample gave rise to the 31 T cell receptor beta chains below, sequenced in a study of beta chain features in type 1 diabetes (dated by TCRdb to 2016 to 2019). General findings and caveats noted by the study authors: A moderate but significant shortening of TCRB CDR3 length was observed in type 1 diabetes patients in all four CD4+ subsets.

The protocol used for the library was the immunoSEQ multiplex PCR assay. The entire isolated RNA was reverse transcribed using the High Capacity cDNA Reverse Transcription Kit, and thus expressed TCRB transcripts were sequenced. TCRdb provides this immuneACCESS table in a form limited to in-frame rearrangements. Some clones are lacking; in checked studies, under half of them reflect an unresolved V gene, and why the rest are absent is not known. This sample is represented by about 340,000 clones; 7% to 10% of them were singletons. Less than 1.2% of the sample is taken by the ten largest. No antigen has been assigned to these receptors. Sample: central memory CD4+ T cells from blood. Receptor source: a man between 25 and 39 years old with type 1 diabetes.

This clone turned up a few times. The rearrangement uses TRBV7-2 and TRBJ1-4; no definite D call. The CDR3 totals 13 residues. Germline CDR1 is SGHTA and CDR2 is FQGNSA. Trimming removed 8 bases at V and 4 bases at J, with 11 bases between. The CDR3 DNA reads as TGTGCCAGCTCCATGCAGATTAATGAAAAACTGTTTTTT. Protein: CASSMQINEKLFF.

The CDR3 loop is CASSSKTGGSANYGYTF. Here the CDR3 DNA reads TGTGCCAGCAGTTCAAAGACAGGGGGCTCAGCTAACTATGGCTACACCTTC. The rearrangement links TRBV28 to TRBJ1-2; 10 bases agree with TRBD1. Trimming cost V 4 bases and J 0 bases; bases outside gene matches: 8. Per germline, CDR1 MDHEN and CDR2 SYDVKM. This CDR3 spans 17 amino acids.

The sample holds a few counts of this clone. The CDR3 reads CASSQESGLGNQPQHF. In DNA form, the CDR3 reads TGTGCCAGCAGCCAAGAGTCGGGCCTCGGCAATCAGCCCCAGCATTTT. The rearrangement uses TRBV4-2 and TRBJ1-5, with unresolved D. V dropped 0 bases and J dropped 2 bases, with 11 bases sitting between them. Per germline, CDR1 LGHNA and CDR2 YNFKEQ. CDR3 length: 16 residues.

Comment on this clone: Other nucleotide sequences in the sample specify the same CDR3. The V and J genes are TRBV10-3 and TRBJ1-2; 7 bases agree with TRBD1. V shed 4 bases and J 2 bases; nucleotides not matched to a gene: 1. The germline CDR1 and CDR2 sequences are ENHRY and SYGVKD. The CDR3 sequence is 13 residues long. CDR3 bases: TGTGCCATCAGTGCGGACAGGAACTATGGCTACACCTTC. This codes for CAISADRNYGYTF.

This clone was seen only a few times. This chain uses TRBV7-2 with TRBJ2-1; TRBD1 agrees at 7 bases. Trimming took 5 bases from V and 5 from J; bases not matched to a gene: 3. The germline V gene has CDR1 SGHTA and CDR2 FQGNSA. The CDR3 covers 13 residues. DNA for the CDR3: TGTGCCAGCAGCATCGACAGGGACAATGAGCAGTTCTTC. This translates into CASSIDRDNEQFF.

This clone has only a few counts. V is TRBV30 and J is TRBJ2-5; TRBD1 is a possible D gene (5 bases). Germline-derived CDR1 and CDR2 are GTSNPN and SVGIG (reference sequence). V lost 6 bases and J 4 bases, leaving 12 bases between the germline ends. The length of the CDR3 is 12 residues. CDR3 DNA sequence: TGTGCCTGTAGCCCCCAGGGAGAGACCCAGTACTTC. It codes for CACSPQGETQYF.

This clone was observed a handful of times. The chain combines TRBV30 with TRBJ2-6, with 11 bases that match TRBD1. CDR1 GTSNPN and CDR2 SVGIG come from the germline V gene (reference sequence). The length of the CDR3 is 19 residues. Germline trimming cut 2 bases from V and 0 bases from J; bases unmatched to any gene: 9. CDR3 sequence (DNA): TGTGCCTGGAGTATGACCCGGACAGGGGGCTTCTCTGGGGCCAACGTCCTGACTTTC. Protein product: CAWSMTRTGGFSGANVLTF. Full variable domain (missing parts from reference TRBV30 and TRBJ2-6): SQTIHQWPATLVQPVGSPLSLECTVEGTSNPNLYWYRQAAGRGLQLLFYSVGIGQISSEVPQNLSASRPQDRQFILSSKKLLLSDSGFYLCAWSMTRTGGFSGANVLTFGAGSRLTVL.

This clone was picked up many times. V and J are TRBV28 and TRBJ2-3; the D is unclear. This CDR3 spans 15 amino acids. The germline V gene has CDR1 MDHEN and CDR2 SYDVKM. V was clipped by 2 bases and J by 0 bases, with 9 bases between them. CDR3 protein: CASSLRRISTDTQYF. Written as DNA, the CDR3 is TGTGCCAGCAGTTTACGGCGTATTAGCACAGATACGCAGTATTTT.

The sample holds many counts of this clone. The genes are TRBV11-2 and TRBJ2-1; tentatively, D is TRBD1 (6 bases). V was pared by 6 bases and J by 9 bases, with 15 bases between. This CDR3 has 13 residues. In germline, CDR1 is SGHAT, CDR2 FQNNGV. CDR3 DNA: TGTGCCAGCAGACGCACAGGGTCCCCTGAGCAGTTCTTC. Protein product: CASRRTGSPEQFF.

The rearrangement uses TRBV2 and TRBJ2-1; TRBD2 agrees at 12 bases. Per the germline V gene, CDR1 is SNHLY and CDR2 is FYNNEI. This CDR3 contains 14 residues. J gave up 6 bases and V 7 bases, and 4 bases lay outside the gene matches. Written as DNA, the CDR3 is TGTGCCAGCACTAGCGGGGGGGAAACCAATGAGCAGTTCTTC. It encodes CASTSGGETNEQFF.

CDR3 loop: CASSRGRSYGYTF. The CDR3 bases are TGTGCCAGTAGTAGGGGACGGTCCTATGGCTACACCTTC. The rearrangement links TRBV19 to TRBJ1-2, with D possibly being TRBD1 (5 bases). The CDR3 length is 13 residues. V gave up 4 bases and J gave up 4 bases, with 10 bases separating them. In germline, CDR1 is LNHDA, CDR2 SQIVND (reference sequence).

This clone came up a few times. The CDR3 loop is CASGRAHQETQYF. The CDR3 bases are TGTGCCAGTGGGAGGGCTCACCAAGAGACCCAGTACTTC. The chain combines TRBV6-1 with TRBJ2-5, with 7 bases fitting TRBD2. After removal of 9 bases from V and 0 bases from J, the junction contained 4 bases not matched to a gene. CDR3 size: 13 residues. Germline assignment: CDR1 MNHNS and CDR2 SASEGT.

Here the CDR3 reads CASSLAWRNNEKLFF. CDR3 DNA: TGTGCCAGCAGCTTAGCGTGGCGGAATAATGAAAAACTGTTTTTT. The chain combines TRBV7-2 with TRBJ1-4; D call uncertain. The germline V and J ends were trimmed by 0 bases and 4 bases, with 9 bases remaining between them. This CDR3 comprises 15 residues. Germline loops: CDR1 SGHTA, CDR2 FQGNSA.

The chain is built from TRBV11-2 and TRBJ2-5; 10 bases map to TRBD2. The germline CDR1 and CDR2 sequences are SGHAT and FQNNGV. The CDR3 is 13 amino acids. The V gene end was trimmed by 11 bases and the J gene end by 5 bases; junction bases not matched to a gene: 8. The CDR3 loop reads CASKEAGGETQYF. Here the CDR3 DNA reads TGTGCCTCGAAGGAAGCGGGGGGGGAGACCCAGTACTTC.

This chain connects TRBV28 to TRBJ2-1; possibly TRBD1 for D (6 bases). There are 16 residues in the CDR3. The V gene lost 3 bases and the J gene lost 0 bases, with 12 bases spanning the gap. The germline gives CDR1 MDHEN, CDR2 SYDVKM. This CDR3 reads CASSFYRVVSYNEQFF. The CDR3 nucleotides are TGTGCCAGCAGTTTCTACAGGGTAGTCTCCTACAATGAGCAGTTCTTC.

This clone has only a few counts. V is TRBV10-3 and J is TRBJ1-1; tentatively, D is TRBD1 (5 bases). The CDR3 has 18 residues. V was pared by 1 base and J by 1 base, with 19 bases between. CDR1 and CDR2 (germline): ENHRY, SYGVKD. The CDR3 loop reads CAISEYRFRQAENTEAFF. The CDR3 DNA is TGTGCCATCAGTGAGTACAGGTTTCGGCAGGCGGAGAACACTGAAGCTTTCTTT.

The genes are TRBV7-9 and TRBJ2-1; 11 positions match TRBD2. V lost 5 bases and J lost 9; bases outside the gene matches: 9. This CDR3 spans 15 amino acids. The germline CDR1 and CDR2 sequences are SEHNR and FQNEAQ (reference sequence). The CDR3 loop is CASSPGSGGATEQFF. CDR3 in DNA: TGTGCCAGCAGCCCCGGTAGCGGGGGGGCCACTGAGCAGTTCTTC.

V gene TRBV7-2 combines with J gene TRBJ2-1; 8 bases are a match to TRBD2. There are 15 residues in the CDR3. Trimming at V came to 2 bases and at J to 4 bases, leaving 4 bases not matched to a gene. Germline-derived CDR1 and CDR2 are SGHTA and FQGNSA. This chain's CDR3 is CASSLRGLDYNEQFF. CDR3 nucleotides: TGTGCCAGCAGCTTAAGGGGACTAGATTACAATGAGCAGTTCTTC. The whole variable domain, remainder taken from reference TRBV7-2 and TRBJ2-1, is GAGVSQSPSNKVTEKGKDVELRCDPISGHTALYWYRQSLGQGLEFLIYFQGNSAPDKSGLPSDRFSAERTGGSVSTLTIQRTQQEDSAVYLCASSLRGLDYNEQFFGPGTRLTVL.

This clone has just a few counts. The rearrangement links TRBV7-2 to TRBJ2-3, with 12 bases matching TRBD2. Germline V gene sequence: CDR1 SGHTA, CDR2 FQGNSA. This CDR3 region has 16 residues. V trimming: 5 bases; J trimming: 4 bases; junction bases outside the gene matches: 7. CDR3 coding DNA: TGTGCCAGCAGCCGAAAGACTAGCGGGGGCCCAGATACGCAGTATTTT. This codes for CASSRKTSGGPDTQYF.

The rearrangement joins TRBV19 to TRBJ2-6, with 7 bases matching TRBD1. CDR3 length equals 19 residues. V trimming: 3 bases; J trimming: 0 bases; junction bases outside the gene matches: 11. Germline CDR1 and CDR2: LNHDA and SQIVND (reference sequence). The CDR3 spells CASSITYRTGISGANVLTF. CDR3 DNA sequence: TGTGCCAGTAGTATTACGTATAGGACAGGCATCTCTGGGGCCAACGTCCTGACTTTC.

V and J are TRBV18 and TRBJ1-2, with 11 positions matching TRBD1. V lost 4 bases to trimming and J lost 3 bases; unmatched junction nucleotides: 4. Per the germline V gene, CDR1 is KGHSH and CDR2 is LQKENI. CDR3 length: 15 residues. The CDR3 region is CASSRPGQGDYGYTF. For the CDR3, the DNA is TGTGCCAGCTCACGCCCGGGACAGGGGGACTATGGCTACACCTTC.

The V gene is TRBV7-9, the J gene TRBJ2-5; D gene ambiguous. The V gene's germline CDR1 is SEHNR and CDR2 FQNEAQ (reference sequence). This CDR3 is built from 14 residues. V dropped 1 base and J dropped 4 bases, with 10 bases sitting between them. The CDR3 nucleotides are TGTGCCAGCAGCTTAGGGGTGGATCCAGAGACCCAGTACTTC. This encodes CASSLGVDPETQYF.

This clone appeared a few times. Here the CDR3 reads CASSFRLGTGNDGGSSYEQYF. Written as DNA, the CDR3 is TGTGCCAGTAGTTTCCGCCTTGGGACAGGGAATGACGGTGGTAGCTCCTACGAGCAGTACTTC. This sequence joins TRBV19 and TRBJ2-7; 9 nucleotides line up with TRBD1. Germline CDR1 and CDR2: LNHDA and SQIVND (reference sequence). This CDR3 is 21 amino acids long. J lost 0 bases, V lost 5 bases, and 23 bases had no gene match.

The CDR3 loop reads CASSGQGALSYNSPLHF. The CDR3 DNA reads as TGTGCCAGCAGCGGACAGGGGGCCCTCTCCTATAATTCACCCCTCCACTTT. J is TRBJ1-6 and V is TRBV9; the match to TRBD1 covers 10 bases. The CDR3 extends over 17 amino acids. Germline CDR1 SGDLS, CDR2 YYNGEE. With 3 bases clipped from V and 0 bases from J, the junction kept 3 bases outside the gene matches.

This clone was picked up a small number of times. The chain links TRBV2 to TRBJ1-2; no definite D call. This CDR3 comprises 13 residues. The V end lost 1 base, the J end lost 2 bases, and 5 bases lay between the germline ends. Per the germline V gene, CDR1 is SNHLY and CDR2 is FYNNEI. CDR3 nucleotides: TGTGCCAGCAGTGAAGGGATCAACTATGGCTACACCTTC. Amino acids: CASSEGINYGYTF. The variable domain in full, with the rest retrieved from reference TRBV2 and TRBJ1-2, is EPEVTQTPSHQVTQMGQEVILRCVPISNHLYFYWYRQILGQKVEFLVSFYNNEISEKSEIFDDQFSVERPDGSNFTLKIRSTKLEDSAMYFCASSEGINYGYTFGSGTRLTVV.

This clone appeared a few times. Given a much more abundant clone one base away, this may be a read error. The chain carries TRBV7-9 and TRBJ1-1; no clear D. Trimming removed 2 bases at V and 1 base at J, with 5 bases between. Germline CDR1 reads SEHNR; CDR2 reads FQNEAQ (reference sequence). The CDR3 contains 13 residues. CDR3 DNA sequence: TGTGCCAGCAGCTTACAGGAGAACACTGAAGCTTTCTTT. It encodes CASSLQENTEAFF. Supplemented by reference TRBV7-9 and TRBJ1-1, the full variable domain reads DTGVSQNPRHKITKRGQNVTFRCDPISEHNRLYWYRQTLGQGPEFLTYFQNEAQLEKSRLLSDRFSAERPKGSFSTLEIQRTEQGDSAMYLCASSLQENTEAFFGQGTRLTVV.

The V and J genes are TRBV19 and TRBJ2-1; 8 bases map to TRBD1. CDR3 size: 17 residues. CDR1 and CDR2 from the germline V gene are LNHDA and SQIVND (reference sequence). The V segment lost 4 bases and the J segment 0 bases; nucleotides outside the gene matches: 8. For the CDR3, the DNA is TGTGCCAGTAGTAACCTAATACAGGGGGTCTCCTACAATGAGCAGTTCTTC. Its translation: CASSNLIQGVSYNEQFF.

This clone was found many times. The chain employs TRBV10-3 and TRBJ2-1, with a weak D call TRBD1 (5 bases). Germline CDR1 reads ENHRY; CDR2 reads SYGVKD. V was cut by 3 bases and J by 8 bases, with 11 bases left in between. This CDR3 is built from 13 residues. CDR3 DNA sequence: TGTGCCATCAGTGACTCCAGGGAAGATGAGCAGTTCTTC. This translates into CAISDSREDEQFF.

The gene calls are TRBV9 and TRBJ2-3, with TRBD1 as a possible D gene (7 bases). Germline CDR1 and CDR2: SGDLS and YYNGEE. Trimming took off 4 bases at V and 2 bases at J, with 23 bases between the two ends. This CDR3 comprises 18 residues. The CDR3 spells CASSSQGELAGYTDTQYF. As DNA, the CDR3 is TGTGCCAGCAGCAGCCAGGGGGAATTGGCGGGGTACACAGATACGCAGTATTTT.

This clone was detected a few times. V gene TRBV5-1 combines with J gene TRBJ1-6; D may be TRBD1 (5 bases). Germline V CDR1 and CDR2: SGHRS, YFSETQ. Trimming took off 7 bases at V and 5 bases at J, with 10 bases between the two ends. The CDR3 sequence is 13 residues long. CDR3 residues: CASGQGDNSPLHF. The CDR3 DNA sequence: TGCGCCAGCGGTCAAGGGGATAATTCACCCCTCCACTTT.

The chain joins TRBV11-2 to TRBJ2-3; possible D gene TRBD1, 5 bases. This CDR3 region has 15 residues. Germline CDR1 reads SGHAT; CDR2 reads FQNNGV. The V end was cut by 2 bases, the J end by 0 bases, with 9 bases between. CDR3 bases: TGTGCCAGCAGCTTAAGACAGCCTAGCACAGATACGCAGTATTTT. Translation: CASSLRQPSTDTQYF. Together with reference TRBV11-2 and TRBJ2-3, the CDR3 gives the full variable domain: EAGVAQSPRYKIIEKRQSVAFWCNPISGHATLYWYQQILGQGPKLLIQFQNNGVVDDSQLPKDRFSAERLKGVDSTLKIQPAKLEDSAVYLCASSLRQPSTDTQYFGPGTRLTVL.